These T cell receptor beta chains were read from a single sample in a study of shared clonotypes between healthy human individuals. The method was immunoSEQ multiplex PCR; TCRdb's version includes in-frame clones alone and lacks a portion of them. Counted here are 400,000 to 600,000 clones, around 79% occurring once; the ten biggest clones make up 12%. The sequenced material came from PBMCs. The receptors come from a woman between 40 and 50 years old in good health. Some clones in this sample may be carry-over from other donors' samples. The CDR3 runs from the conserved cysteine through the conserved F or W. The D gene is left open where the match is weak. Expanded clones get a size class; other rows say once, few or many, or leave the size out.

clone_size d_call j_call v_call cdr3_aa cdr3_nt
many . TRBJ1-5 TRBV7-8 CASSFSEDQPQHF TGTGCCAGCAGCTTTTCCGAGGATCAGCCCCAGCATTTT
few . TRBJ1-5 TRBV19 CASSLSNRPQHF TGTGCCAGTAGTCTTAGCAATCGGCCCCAGCATTTT
many . TRBJ1-2 TRBV7-3 CASSLLYGYTF TGTGCCAGCAGCTTACTTTATGGCTACACCTTC
. TRBD1 TRBJ1-2 TRBV6-1 CASSRDRSNYGYTF TGTGCCAGCAGTCGGGACAGAAGTAACTATGGCTACACCTTC
. . TRBJ1-4 TRBV9 CASSVGGLGEKLFF TGTGCCAGCAGCGTAGGTGGGCTTGGTGAAAAACTGTTTTTT
. . TRBJ2-1 TRBV4-2 CASSQGTSPYNEQFF TGTGCCAGCAGCCAAGGGACATCGCCCTACAATGAGCAGTTCTTC
. TRBD1 TRBJ2-7 TRBV14 CASSQVTGRYEQYF TGTGCCAGCAGCCAAGTGACAGGGCGGTACGAGCAGTACTTC
. . TRBJ2-7 TRBV6-5 CASSYSNQPSYEQYF TGTGCCAGCAGTTACTCGAATCAGCCTTCCTACGAGCAGTACTTC
. TRBD2 TRBJ2-4 TRBV4-2 CASSQEPGLAGDVRAKNIQYF TGTGCCAGCAGCCAAGAGCCAGGACTAGCGGGAGATGTTAGAGCCAAAAACATTCAGTACTTC
. . TRBJ1-2 TRBV5-1 CASSLSGDYGYTF TGCGCCAGCAGCTTATCAGGGGACTATGGCTACACCTTC
. . TRBJ2-7 TRBV4-2 CASSRDRNRYEQYF TGTGCCAGCAGTCGCGACAGGAACCGGTACGAGCAGTACTTC
. . TRBJ1-5 TRBV30 CAWSAGEHQPQHF TGTGCCTGGAGTGCCGGGGAGCATCAGCCCCAGCATTTT
. . TRBJ2-2 TRBV6-1 CASGVGANTGELFF TGTGCCAGCGGGGTGGGGGCGAACACCGGGGAGCTGTTTTTT